This is a list of T cell receptor beta chains from one sample in a study of cytomegalovirus exposure and HLA in healthy donors. Using immunoSEQ multiplex PCR, the repertoire was profiled, and TCRdb retains in-frame clones only, with some absent. The table shows about 120,000 clones, with roughly 8.6% occurring only once. What was sequenced was PBMCs. The receptor source for this set is a woman aged 40 to 55 in good health and CMV-seropositive. Both conserved end residues are trimmed from each CDR3. Fields, in order: CDR3 protein, J gene, V gene, D gene. A D gene is named only where the DNA matches it firmly.

CDR3aa: ASSLGGTGVTYEQY
j_gene: TRBJ2-7
v_gene: TRBV7-9
d_gene: TRBD1

CDR3aa: ASKRGRNTEAF
j_gene: TRBJ1-1
v_gene: TRBV6-5
d_gene: .

CDR3aa: ASSLGQGFSAF
j_gene: TRBJ1-1
v_gene: TRBV5-5
d_gene: .

CDR3aa: ASTRDSNTEAF
j_gene: TRBJ1-1
v_gene: TRBV6-5
d_gene: TRBD1

CDR3aa: ASSYGAQILYGYT
j_gene: TRBJ1-2
v_gene: TRBV6-5
d_gene: .

CDR3aa: ASSRDRAYEQY
j_gene: TRBJ2-7
v_gene: TRBV7-2
d_gene: TRBD1

CDR3aa: ASTRGDREHYEQY
j_gene: TRBJ2-7
v_gene: TRBV7-9
d_gene: TRBD1

CDR3aa: ATSRFQAGAF
j_gene: TRBJ1-1
v_gene: TRBV15
d_gene: .

CDR3aa: ASSRHRGQGAEVTYGYT
j_gene: TRBJ1-2
v_gene: TRBV7-9
d_gene: TRBD1

CDR3aa: ASSEEGPNTEAF
j_gene: TRBJ1-1
v_gene: TRBV6-4
d_gene: .

CDR3aa: ASSSAGGSSGANVLT
j_gene: TRBJ2-6
v_gene: TRBV5-4
d_gene: TRBD2

CDR3aa: ASSQGLSYNEQF
j_gene: TRBJ2-1
v_gene: TRBV13
d_gene: .

CDR3aa: ASSDMNTEAF
j_gene: TRBJ1-1
v_gene: TRBV19
d_gene: .

CDR3aa: ASSLRGTYEQY
j_gene: TRBJ2-7
v_gene: TRBV27
d_gene: .

CDR3aa: ASSLVVQPGGRTEAF
j_gene: TRBJ1-1
v_gene: TRBV7-8
d_gene: .

CDR3aa: ASSSYQGAVNYGYT
j_gene: TRBJ1-2
v_gene: TRBV5-6
d_gene: TRBD1

CDR3aa: ASSFGSDNEQF
j_gene: TRBJ2-1
v_gene: TRBV7-2
d_gene: .

CDR3aa: ASRPPGANTGELF
j_gene: TRBJ2-2
v_gene: TRBV6-5
d_gene: .

CDR3aa: ASSIYRGNQPQH
j_gene: TRBJ1-5
v_gene: TRBV6-5
d_gene: TRBD1

CDR3aa: ASSVGPSYEQY
j_gene: TRBJ2-7
v_gene: TRBV11-1
d_gene: .

CDR3aa: ASSLSRDRNQPQH
j_gene: TRBJ1-5
v_gene: TRBV18
d_gene: TRBD1

CDR3aa: ASSQESDRGSYEQY
j_gene: TRBJ2-7
v_gene: TRBV4-1
d_gene: TRBD1

CDR3aa: ASSEDRHPGGGLAF
j_gene: TRBJ1-1
v_gene: TRBV6-1
d_gene: TRBD1

CDR3aa: ASSISGTSNNEKLF
j_gene: TRBJ1-4
v_gene: TRBV19
d_gene: .

CDR3aa: ASSPRGAQETQY
j_gene: TRBJ2-5
v_gene: TRBV18
d_gene: TRBD2

CDR3aa: ASGQGGMAYNEQF
j_gene: TRBJ2-1
v_gene: TRBV2
d_gene: TRBD1

CDR3aa: ATTPGTGGAPQH
j_gene: TRBJ1-5
v_gene: TRBV28
d_gene: TRBD1

CDR3aa: ASSPIISGATEAF
j_gene: TRBJ1-1
v_gene: TRBV7-2
d_gene: .

CDR3aa: ASRPGQNNEQF
j_gene: TRBJ2-1
v_gene: TRBV6-1
d_gene: TRBD1

CDR3aa: ASSSGTGGKTQY
j_gene: TRBJ2-5
v_gene: TRBV27
d_gene: TRBD1

CDR3aa: ASSQGLAAHEQY
j_gene: TRBJ2-7
v_gene: TRBV5-6
d_gene: .

CDR3aa: ASSLQQGAGQPQH
j_gene: TRBJ1-5
v_gene: TRBV5-1
d_gene: TRBD1

CDR3aa: ASSAVAPGELF
j_gene: TRBJ2-2
v_gene: TRBV2
d_gene: .

CDR3aa: ASSGQLTTYEQY
j_gene: TRBJ2-7
v_gene: TRBV28
d_gene: .

CDR3aa: ASSLGGREASPLH
j_gene: TRBJ1-6
v_gene: TRBV5-1
d_gene: .

CDR3aa: ASSFTRQGRAAQY
j_gene: TRBJ2-5
v_gene: TRBV11-2
d_gene: .

CDR3aa: ASSLVSGRFTYEQY
j_gene: TRBJ2-7
v_gene: TRBV5-4
d_gene: .

CDR3aa: ASSQDRVNTEAF
j_gene: TRBJ1-1
v_gene: TRBV4-2
d_gene: .

CDR3aa: ASSLAGDYGYT
j_gene: TRBJ1-2
v_gene: TRBV5-6
d_gene: .

CDR3aa: ASSYGTSRSSPYNEQF
j_gene: TRBJ2-1
v_gene: TRBV5-1
d_gene: TRBD2

CDR3aa: ASSPNRVGTLNTEAF
j_gene: TRBJ1-1
v_gene: TRBV18
d_gene: .

CDR3aa: ASSEARDYVDTQY
j_gene: TRBJ2-3
v_gene: TRBV2
d_gene: TRBD2

CDR3aa: ASSRGTSGGNEQF
j_gene: TRBJ2-1
v_gene: TRBV6-5
d_gene: TRBD2

CDR3aa: ASSYSVGGTEAF
j_gene: TRBJ1-1
v_gene: TRBV6-5
d_gene: .

CDR3aa: SARTDYGYT
j_gene: TRBJ1-2
v_gene: TRBV20-1
d_gene: .

CDR3aa: ATSTGARGSYEQY
j_gene: TRBJ2-7
v_gene: TRBV15
d_gene: .

CDR3aa: ASSVGQGIHEQY
j_gene: TRBJ2-7
v_gene: TRBV9
d_gene: TRBD1